The rows below give T cell receptor beta chains drawn from one sample of a study of blood T cell repertoires in COVID-19. Libraries were prepared by immunoSEQ multiplex PCR; TCRdb keeps only in-frame clonotypes and omits some of them. The sample lists about 400,000 clones; roughly 86% were seen once. The sequenced material came from PBMCs or T cells enriched from blood (not recorded which). The receptor source for this set is a woman aged 40 to 50 with acute COVID-19. Both conserved end residues are part of each CDR3. D genes are given only for firm matches. Clone size is stated in some rows and not others, as once, few, many or a class when expanded.

D gene	J gene	V gene	CDR3 length	clone size	CDR3 protein	CDR3 DNA
TRBD2	TRBJ2-5	TRBV19	16	-	CASTRGSGGARETQYF	TGTGCCAGTACCCGTGGTAGCGGGGGGGCCCGGGAGACCCAGTACTTC
TRBD1	TRBJ2-7	TRBV5-1	15	-	CASSSTGDSSYEQYF	TGCGCCAGCAGCTCGACCGGGGACAGCTCCTACGAGCAGTACTTC
TRBD1	TRBJ1-4	TRBV5-1	15	-	CASSIRTGGGEKLFF	TGCGCCAGCAGCATCCGGACAGGGGGAGGTGAAAAACTGTTTTTT
-	TRBJ1-6	TRBV5-4	14	-	CASSPDSYNSPLHF	TGTGCCAGCAGCCCTGACAGCTATAATTCACCCCTCCACTTT
TRBD2	TRBJ2-1	TRBV19	14	-	CASSGLAGGIEQFF	TGTGCCAGTAGTGGTCTAGCGGGGGGGATTGAGCAGTTCTTC
TRBD2	TRBJ2-1	TRBV29-1	14	-	CSVSSGVNYNEQFF	TGCAGCGTTAGTAGCGGGGTAAACTACAATGAGCAGTTCTTC
TRBD1	TRBJ1-5	TRBV19	17	-	CASTLGQGAKSNQPQHF	TGTGCCAGTACCTTAGGACAGGGGGCTAAATCGAATCAGCCCCAGCATTTT
TRBD1	TRBJ1-3	TRBV7-9	16	-	CASSQGSRGPADTIYF	TGTGCCAGCAGCCAAGGTTCGAGGGGGCCGGCGGACACCATATATTTT
-	TRBJ1-5	TRBV19	15	-	CASSTLGGVNQPQHF	TGTGCCAGTAGTACCCTGGGAGGGGTGAATCAGCCCCAGCATTTT
-	TRBJ2-1	TRBV5-6	12	-	CASSWPNNEQFF	TGTGCCAGCAGCTGGCCGAACAATGAGCAGTTCTTC
-	TRBJ2-7	TRBV19	13	-	CASSRQETYEQYF	TGTGCCAGTAGTAGACAGGAAACCTACGAGCAGTACTTC
-	TRBJ2-3	TRBV9	12	once	CASSVKGHTQYF	TGTGCCAGCAGCGTGAAGGGGCATACGCAGTATTTT
-	TRBJ1-1	TRBV24-1	13	-	CATSDGTRNEAFF	TGTGCCACCAGTGATGGGACACGGAATGAAGCTTTCTTT
-	TRBJ1-5	TRBV30	13	-	CAWSRGEVSPQHF	TGTGCCTGGAGTAGAGGGGAGGTGAGTCCCCAGCATTTT
-	TRBJ2-5	TRBV2	14	-	CASSAPSTGQTQYF	TGTGCCAGCAGTGCCCCCTCAACAGGACAGACCCAGTACTTC
TRBD1	TRBJ2-2	TRBV5-1	15	-	CASSPDREDTGELFF	TGCGCCAGCAGTCCGGACAGGGAGGACACCGGGGAGCTGTTTTTT
-	TRBJ1-5	TRBV6-6	14	-	CASSYNPGDQPQHF	TGTGCCAGCAGTTACAACCCGGGGGATCAGCCCCAGCATTTT
TRBD2	TRBJ2-5	TRBV5-4	17	-	CASSPTLSGGEGETQYF	TGTGCCAGCAGCCCCACCCTTAGCGGGGGGGAGGGGGAGACCCAGTACTTC